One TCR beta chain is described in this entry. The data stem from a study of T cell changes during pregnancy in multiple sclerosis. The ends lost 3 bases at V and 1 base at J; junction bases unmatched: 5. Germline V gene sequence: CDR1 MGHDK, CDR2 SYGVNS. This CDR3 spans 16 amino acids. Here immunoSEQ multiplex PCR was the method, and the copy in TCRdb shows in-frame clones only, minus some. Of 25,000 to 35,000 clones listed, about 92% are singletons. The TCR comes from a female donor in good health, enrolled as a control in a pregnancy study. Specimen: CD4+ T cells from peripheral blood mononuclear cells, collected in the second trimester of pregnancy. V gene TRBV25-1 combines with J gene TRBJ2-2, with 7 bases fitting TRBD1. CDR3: CASSDRGQLNTGELFF. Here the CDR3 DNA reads TGTGCCAGCAGTGATAGGGGACAGCTGAACACCGGGGAGCTGTTTTTT.